This T cell receptor beta chain stems from a study of cytomegalovirus exposure and HLA in healthy donors (dated by TCRdb to about 2017). Study-wide context: An earlier analysis of under 600 of the donors reported 276 Gb of sequence data and approximately 110 million unique TCR beta sequences from 150 million to 200 million T cells. An early release covering some 640 HLA-typed donors comprised about 310 gigabases of sequencing data and 85 million or so unique TCR sequences. Of the roughly 400 genotyped donors, roughly 80% fell in the genetic ancestry cluster associated with self-reported Caucasian donors. The study aimed to test whether cataloging public T cell receptors could reveal signatures of past pathogen exposure. The study profiled the T cell repertoires of hundreds of subjects by immunosequencing and related them to cytomegalovirus serostatus. A separate validation cohort of approximately 120 different subjects was used in addition to the roughly 700-subject first cohort. The study combined high-throughput TCR immunosequencing, statistical association of individual TCRs with disease status, and machine learning to predict cytomegalovirus infection status. A later analysis re-examined previously published TCR beta repertoires from 500 to 700 donors and added high-resolution HLA genotyping to investigate patterns of TCR occurrence. Rather than using new phenotypic data, the later analysis identified candidate immune exposures from TCR beta sequences and from how often those sequences occurred across donors. An earlier analysis of a few hundred of the donors applied high-throughput TCR beta sequencing to assess whether each TCR beta V gene segment acted as functional or pseudogenic. Donor age, sex, ethnicity and CMV serostatus were collected together with the repertoire data. A later genetic analysis used genome-wide SNP genotypes for about 65% of the 666 donors, treating that subset as a discovery cohort. Every discovery cohort repertoire had been produced on one sequencing platform. Class I and class II HLA loci were covered by the typing at four-digit resolution. The number of typed donors differed by locus: about 620-640 for A, B, C, DRB1 and DQB1; approximately 530 for DQA1; approximately 600 for DPA1; and around 470 for DPB1. Five DR-DQ haplotypes were handled as single units for association and clustering, since linkage in the cohort was strong. Across 300 to 400 genotyped donors of the cohort, an average of approximately 200,000 unique TCR beta nucleotide sequences per donor were sequenced, and approximately 17% of those sequences were non-productive.

The CDR3 starts with the cysteine, ends with the phenylalanine, and has 16 residues. Only the CDR3 portion is preserved as DNA: 48 bases, with reading frame beginning at the first base. As encoded in the germline V gene, CDR1 is SQVTM while CDR2 is ANQGSEA. Trimming at the junction amounts to 1 base on V and 1 base on J, and the germline ends lie 17 bases apart. Overall results and qualifications from the work: A later genetic analysis associated a missense DCLRE1C variant with V-gene and J-gene trimming of TCR beta chains, and an independent cohort replicated the association. Specific HLA alleles were associated with 16,951 TCR beta sequences at a false discovery rate of 0.05 in a later analysis. In a later analysis, HLA-associated TCR beta chains were found to be more clonally expanded and to have lower generation probabilities than equally common non-associated chains. This cohort had only TCR beta chains sequenced, and the lack of alpha or paired-chain data limited which features could be detected. The classifier was reported to diagnose cytomegalovirus status with high specificity and sensitivity in both the original and validation cohorts. A group of highly shared sequence variants was considered likely to be a technical artifact of the sequencing pipeline. Because the 87-base-pair reads could not distinguish some IMGT-functional V segments, including TRBV6-2 and TRBV6-3, those segments were excluded. Because some donors lacked HLA typing at each locus, the association tests relied only on the typed subset. The authors suggested that the approach could potentially be generalized to other disease states and immunological phenotypes. An earlier analysis of approximately 500 of the donors showed that most TCR beta V segments appeared in productive rearrangements either about 90% or about 30% of the time, which broadly matched IMGT annotations. Most TCR sequences were observed very rarely across donors, whereas some public TCRs were present in many individuals. Because counts were too low, roughly 16 rarely observed V segments, including chromosome 9 orphons, were left out of the earlier analysis of 500 to 750 of the donors. Roughly uniform sequencing depth across donors was assumed in presence/absence analyses, although this assumption may not hold. A later analysis found that most CMV-associated TCR beta chains appeared HLA-restricted, with HLA associations seemingly driven largely by CMV exposure. The study gave a list of under 200 TCR beta chains associated with cytomegalovirus. Compared with the roughly 670-donor mean, donors in an Asian-associated ancestry cluster had fewer N-insertions in productive TCRs, according to a later genetic analysis. A few of the identified cytomegalovirus-associated TCR beta chains were confirmed in vitro to be specific for cytomegalovirus antigens. The only immune exposure information available for the cohort was CMV serostatus. According to a later analysis, TCR association rates differed among HLA loci, with DRB1 alleles showing the most associated TCRs and HLA-C alleles showing the fewest. A further reported finding was that TCR beta sequences accurately predicted the HLA-A and HLA-B alleles for most subjects in the first cohort. A later analysis reported that several top co-occurrence clusters appeared linked to parvovirus B19, influenza, CMV and Epstein-Barr virus. When HLA alleles, especially DR and DQ, strongly co-occurred, attributing TCR associations to individual alleles was difficult. Correlated functional status among segregating V segments might reflect linkage disequilibrium, but an unknown experimental factor could not be ruled out.

Of note for this clone: The antigen this receptor binds is unknown. Base qualities were left out, and no much larger clone turns up one base away.

Preparation of the library involved the immunoSEQ multiplex PCR assay. The multiplex PCR relied on a mix of 60 forward primers for TCR Vbeta segments and 13 reverse primers for TCR Jbeta segments. The CDR3 region of rearranged TCR beta genes was amplified from genomic DNA by a multiplex PCR assay. On the Illumina HiSeq System, the amplified TCR beta libraries were sequenced as 87-base-pair reads. The original methods were these. A later analysis counted about 80 million unique TCR beta chains across the 640 or so repertoires, and 9 million to 14 million of these chains were shared by at least two donors. A nearest-neighbor algorithm error-corrected the raw reads and collapsed the reads into unique sequences, merging closely related sequences to remove PCR and sequencing errors. To assign V, D and J gene segments, CDR3 sequences were aligned to IMGT reference sequences. For a sequence to be retained, a match of at least six nucleotides to both a V gene segment and a J gene segment was required. Rearrangements were classified as productive when the CDR3 lacked stop codons and remained in frame with V and J, and all other rearrangements were classified as non-productive. Following IMGT convention, CDR3 was defined as the stretch from the second conserved V-encoded cysteine up to the conserved J-encoded phenylalanine. Sequences without an unambiguous match to a single V gene segment were excluded from the earlier analysis of almost 600 of the donors. An earlier analysis of about 600 of the donors called V segments functional above 56.7% productive rearrangements and segregating when the between-donor standard deviation exceeded 5%. A statistical classification framework was built for diagnosing cytomegalovirus status from the catalog of TCR beta chain sequences. In a later analysis, V and J genes were assigned by comparing TCR nucleotide sequences against IMGT/GENE-DB human TR gene sequences. In a later analysis, CDR3 sequences and most-parsimonious VDJ recombination scenarios were assigned using the TCRdist pipeline. In a later analysis, each TCR beta chain was defined by its CDR3 amino acid sequence together with its V-gene family, and reads lacking a unique V-gene family were excluded. A later analysis removed 450 to 600 highly shared, low-generation-probability nucleotide sequences to deal with suspected cross-contamination and a sequencing artifact. In a later analysis, a clonal expansion index for each public chain was calculated from normalized within-repertoire ranks of inferred template counts. Generation probabilities in a later analysis came from a VDJ recombination model fitted to out-of-frame rearrangements, and those results were checked against IGoR. In a later analysis, TCR-TCR, TCR-HLA and TCR-CMV co-occurrence was scored with hypergeometric tests, and a repertoire-size bias correction was applied to TCR pairs. False discovery rates were estimated in a later analysis by permuting HLA or CMV assignments 20 times. In a later analysis, co-occurring TCRs were grouped with DBSCAN, and TCRdist sequence similarity was added when clustering was performed within HLA-allele-positive subsets. Repertoires with fewer than 30,000 or more than 120,000 public chains, plus five repertoires with anomalous nucleotide sharing, were excluded from co-occurrence clustering. The clones in this table, taken by TCRdb from immuneACCESS, are in-frame only. Not every clone is retained; where verified, under half of the shortfall comes from an unresolved V gene, and the cause of the rest is unknown. V, J and clone size reflect that table, while D and trimming were determined from the DNA. Counted in this sample were about 86,000 clones; just over 70% of them appeared once. The ten largest clones take up about 8% of the sample.

The cohort consisted of more than 650 healthy bone marrow donors. At the time of sampling, all cohort members were nominally healthy, though unrecorded immune exposures were likely present. The donor was CMV seronegative and was included in the group of a few hundred seronegative cohort members. Each donor provided a peripheral blood sample, and peripheral blood mononuclear cells were used for TCR beta sequencing. The Qiagen DNeasy Blood Extraction Kit was used to extract genomic DNA from the blood cell samples. The chain is made from TRBV29-1 and TRBJ2-7; a weak D assignment points to TRBD2 (5 bases agree). The receptor was derived from a man in his sixties in good health and CMV-seronegative. The specimen was PBMCs. The bases are TGCAGCGTTGAAGTTTGGGGAGCGGTTGGGTCCTACGAGCAGTACTTC. This is translated as CSVEVWGAVGSYEQYF.